This T cell receptor beta chain was sequenced for a study of shared clonotypes between healthy human individuals. Whole-study findings and limits: Generation probabilities were higher for clonotypes shared across all four sorted-subset donors than for unshared ones.

A remark on this clone: What it binds is not known. The germline gene is not matched at one end of the junction; a read error may be the cause.

How the authors handled the data: Junction-only sequences without quality scores came from ImmunoSEQ, so filtering differed. Only in-frame clones appear in the TCRdb table, and some are missing; sequencing was by immunoSEQ multiplex PCR. Clone size and V and J calls were adopted from that table, with D and trimming inferred from the DNA. The sample lists approximately 340,000 clones; more than 60% were seen once. Material: memory CD4+ T cells sorted from blood. Sample subset: CD45RA-negative fraction. The TCR sequence derives from a young man in good health.

This chain's CDR3 is CASSLPGGRELFF. DNA of the CDR3: TGTGCTAGCAGCTTACCGGGAGGCCGGGAGCTGTTTTTT. This rearrangement joins TRBV7-7 to TRBJ2-2, with 7 bases identical to TRBD2. The CDR3 runs 13 residues. The V gene's germline CDR1 is SSHAT and CDR2 FNYEAQ (reference sequence). The full variable domain, its missing parts supplied by reference TRBV7-7 and TRBJ2-2, is GAGVSQSPRYKVTKRGQDVTLRCDPISSHATLYWYQQALGQGPEFLTYFNYEAQPDKSGLPSDRFSAERPEGSISTLTIQRTEQRDSAMYRCASSLPGGRELFFGEGSRLTVL.